A single sample gave rise to the 18 T cell receptor beta chains below, sequenced in a study of cytotoxic CD8 clonotypes in ibrutinib-treated CLL. Profiled with immunoSEQ multiplex PCR; TCRdb holds only in-frame clones, not every one. The table includes 150,000 to 200,000 clones, approximately 72% detected once. Sequencing was performed on PBMCs, taken after 24 months of ibrutinib treatment. These receptors came from a human donor with chronic lymphocytic leukemia.

This clone was recorded a few times. CDR3 amino acids: CASSQVLEDTEAFF. The CDR3 bases are TGCGCCAGCAGCCAAGTCCTTGAGGACACTGAAGCTTTCTTT. The rearrangement uses TRBV4-3 and TRBJ1-1; no firm D call. Trimming removed 1 base from V and 3 bases from J, with 9 bases in between. CDR3 length: 14 residues. Germline V lookup: CDR1 LGHNA, CDR2 YSLEER.

The rearrangement links TRBV5-6 to TRBJ2-3; D call uncertain. Germline assignment: CDR1 SGHDT and CDR2 YYEEEE. The V gene lost 0 bases and the J gene lost 2 bases, with 13 bases spanning the gap. The CDR3 spans 16 residues. CDR3 coding DNA: TGTGCCAGCAGCTTGGGGGCAGAGCGACCCACAGATACGCAGTATTTT. Residues: CASSLGAERPTDTQYF.

The chain combines TRBV6-5 with TRBJ1-1, with TRBD1 identical over 7 bases. This CDR3 is 15 amino acids long. J lost 4 bases, V lost 6 bases, and 11 bases had no gene match. CDR1 MNHEY and CDR2 SVGAGI come from the germline V gene. The chain's CDR3 is CASSSTRQGSTEAFF. DNA of the CDR3: TGTGCCAGCAGCTCAACTCGACAGGGAAGCACTGAAGCTTTCTTT.

V usage is TRBV4-3 and J usage is TRBJ1-1, with no clear D. Germline V gene sequence: CDR1 LGHNA, CDR2 YSLEER. This CDR3 is 15 amino acids long. V was cut by 0 bases and J by 1 base, with 9 bases left in between. The CDR3: CASSQDWSENTEAFF. CDR3 bases: TGCGCCAGCAGCCAAGATTGGTCTGAGAACACTGAAGCTTTCTTT.

The chain uses TRBV7-8 and TRBJ2-5; the D is unclear. The CDR3 sequence is 11 residues long. V dropped 5 bases and J dropped 5 bases, with 6 bases sitting between them. CDR1 is SGHVS and CDR2 is FQNEAQ in the germline V gene. CDR3 coding DNA: TGTGCCAGCAGCCCCTTCGAGACCCAGTACTTC. Translating gives CASSPFETQYF.

J is TRBJ2-7 and V is TRBV4-1; D perhaps matches TRBD1 (6 bases). The V gene's germline CDR1 is MGHRA and CDR2 YSYEKL. V dropped 3 bases and J dropped 4 bases, with 10 bases sitting between them. The CDR3 spans 13 residues. For the CDR3, the DNA is TGCGCCAGCAGCCATCGACAGGAGTACGAGCAGTACTTC. As protein: CASSHRQEYEQYF.

The V and J genes are TRBV5-5 and TRBJ2-6, with unresolved D. Trimming shortened V by 0 bases and J by 0 bases, and 13 bases separated the two germline ends. This CDR3 region has 18 residues. Germline CDR1 reads SGHKS; CDR2 reads YYEKEE (reference sequence). The CDR3 reads CASSLVPPWGSGANVLTF. CDR3 nucleotide sequence: TGTGCCAGCAGCTTGGTACCGCCCTGGGGCTCTGGGGCCAACGTCCTGACTTTC.

V usage is TRBV28 and J usage is TRBJ1-1, with 10 bases identical to TRBD1. This CDR3 contains 18 residues. Germline V gives CDR1 MDHEN, CDR2 SYDVKM. V dropped 8 bases and J dropped 1; count of bases not matched to a gene: 16. The CDR3 sequence is CASFPPGQGILTNTEAFF. DNA of the CDR3: TGTGCCAGCTTCCCCCCGGGACAGGGGATTTTGACGAACACTGAAGCTTTCTTT.

This chain links TRBV6-5 with TRBJ2-7; D ambiguous. The CDR3 runs to 14 residues. Trimming left V 0 bases short and J 6 bases short, with 12 bases between. Germline CDR1 reads MNHEY; CDR2 reads SVGAGI. CDR3 DNA: TGTGCCAGCAGTTACTCGAGGAGAATGAGCGAGCAGTACTTC. It codes for CASSYSRRMSEQYF.

This clone was found once. The chain employs TRBV6-5 and TRBJ1-2, with unresolved D. Looked up from germline, CDR1 is MNHEY and CDR2 is SVGAGI. Trimming pared 7 bases from V and 0 bases from J, leaving 3 bases between. CDR3 length equals 11 residues. CDR3 coding DNA: TGTGCCAGCACAGCTAACTATGGCTACACCTTC. It is translated as CASTANYGYTF.

The CDR3 loop is CASSVIGGNTEAFF. CDR3 bases: TGTGCCAGCAGCGTGATCGGGGGGAACACTGAAGCTTTCTTT. V and J are TRBV9 and TRBJ1-1; possible D gene TRBD1, 5 bases. With 2 bases removed from V and 1 base from J, the gap between germline ends came to 9 bases. Looked up from germline, CDR1 is SGDLS and CDR2 is YYNGEE. The CDR3 consists of 14 residues.

The rearrangement uses TRBV30 and TRBJ1-2, with TRBD1 matching over 10 bases. V dropped 2 bases and J dropped 8; count of bases not matched to a gene: 11. In germline, CDR1 is GTSNPN, CDR2 SVGIG (reference sequence). CDR3 length equals 15 residues. The CDR3 coding sequence is TGTGCCTGGAGTCGACCGGGACAGGGGCTGGAAGGCTACACCTTC. This encodes CAWSRPGQGLEGYTF.

V and J are TRBV6-1 and TRBJ1-2; 8 nucleotides match TRBD1. CDR1 is MNHNS, CDR2 SASEGT, per germline. The CDR3 contains 15 residues. After removal of 1 base from V and 0 bases from J, the junction contained 1 base not matched to a gene. The CDR3 DNA reads TGTGCCAGCAGTGAAGAGACAGGGGCTAACTATGGCTACACCTTC. Its protein product is CASSEETGANYGYTF.

In DNA, the CDR3 is TGTGCCAGCAGGAGCACCTACGGCCTTAATGAAAAACTGTTTTTT. Translating it yields CASRSTYGLNEKLFF. J is TRBJ1-4 and V is TRBV2; no clear D gene. V dropped 6 bases and J dropped 4 bases, with 15 bases sitting between them. CDR1 SNHLY and CDR2 FYNNEI come from the germline V gene. CDR3 length equals 15 residues.

This chain connects TRBV18 to TRBJ1-2; no firm D call. V lost 8 bases and J lost 1, with 20 bases in between. CDR3 size: 16 residues. The germline V gene encodes CDR1 KGHSH and CDR2 LQKENI. DNA for the CDR3: TGTGCCAGCCACCGGGCCGGAGTAACGGTTAACTATGGCTACACCTTC. Translated: CASHRAGVTVNYGYTF.

There are a few counts of this clone. The rearrangement uses TRBV6-5 and TRBJ1-2; 7 bases are a match to TRBD1. Germline V gives CDR1 MNHEY, CDR2 SVGAGI. The V gene end was trimmed by 5 bases and the J gene end by 5 bases; junction bases not matched to a gene: 8. The CDR3 sequence is 14 residues long. The chain's CDR3 is CASSRTGLRYGYTF. CDR3 bases: TGTGCCAGCAGTAGGACAGGACTACGATATGGCTACACCTTC.

This clone appeared once. The chain is built from TRBV5-1 and TRBJ1-4; no firm D call. Per germline, CDR1 SGHRS and CDR2 YFSETQ. Trimming removed 0 bases from V and 0 bases from J, with 9 bases in between. The CDR3 loop spans 16 amino acids. The CDR3 coding sequence is TGCGCCAGCAGCTTGGTGGGGTTTGCAACTAATGAAAAACTGTTTTTT. Translated: CASSLVGFATNEKLFF. Supplemented by reference TRBV5-1 and TRBJ1-4, the full variable domain reads KAGVTQTPRYLIKTRGQQVTLSCSPISGHRSVSWYQQTPGQGLQFLFEYFSETQRNKGNFPGRFSGRQFSNSRSEMNVSTLELGDSALYLCASSLVGFATNEKLFFGSGTQLSVL.

As to this clone: Within the sample, other DNA sequences also encode this same CDR3. The V gene is TRBV7-9, the J gene TRBJ1-4; TRBD1 aligns across 7 bases. V gave up 1 base and J gave up 8 bases; unmatched junction bases: 4. This CDR3 comprises 14 residues. Germline CDR1 and CDR2: SEHNR and FQNEAQ (reference sequence). The CDR3 coding sequence is TGTGCCAGCAGCTTAGACAGGGGCGACGAAAAACTGTTTTTT. It codes for CASSLDRGDEKLFF. The entire variable domain, with the rest obtained from reference TRBV7-9 and TRBJ1-4, is as follows: DTGVSQNPRHKITKRGQNVTFRCDPISEHNRLYWYRQTLGQGPEFLTYFQNEAQLEKSRLLSDRFSAERPKGSFSTLEIQRTEQGDSAMYLCASSLDRGDEKLFFGSGTQLSVL.